This passage covers 21 T cell receptor beta chains from one sample sequenced in a study of cytomegalovirus exposure and HLA in healthy donors. This PCR relied on a set of 60 Vbeta primers and 13 Jbeta primers. Method: immunoSEQ multiplex PCR; TCRdb's copy keeps in-frame clones and lacks some. The sample has approximately 160,000 clones; 68% are singletons. Sample: PBMCs. These receptors all stem from a man aged 50 to 60 in good health and CMV-seronegative.

J is TRBJ2-2 and V is TRBV4-1; 8 bases match TRBD1. The CDR3 is 15 amino acids. The ends lost 7 bases at V and 0 bases at J; junction bases unmatched: 4. Germline values: CDR1 MGHRA, CDR2 YSYEKL. The CDR3 loop reads CASMQGASNTGELFF. In nucleotides, the CDR3 is TGCGCCAGCATGCAGGGGGCATCGAACACCGGGGAGCTGTTTTTT.

The CDR3 here is CASSTRGLGTTNEKLFF. CDR3 nucleotide sequence: TGTGCCAGCAGCACCAGGGGGCTCGGGACAACTAATGAAAAACTGTTTTTT. This rearrangement joins TRBV28 to TRBJ1-4; TRBD1 matches at 8 bases. Germline lookup yields CDR1 MDHEN and CDR2 SYDVKM. The V segment lost 6 bases and the J segment 0 bases; nucleotides outside the gene matches: 9. CDR3 length: 17 amino acids.

This clone was detected only a few times. V usage is TRBV5-8 and J usage is TRBJ1-4; 10 nucleotides agree with TRBD1. This CDR3 comprises 16 residues. Germline-derived CDR1 and CDR2 are SGHTS and YDEGEE. The ends lost 4 bases at V and 0 bases at J; junction bases unmatched: 3. CDR3 protein: CASSLTGGPTNEKLFF. Here the CDR3 DNA reads TGTGCCAGCAGCCTGACAGGGGGCCCAACTAATGAAAAACTGTTTTTT.

The chain combines TRBV18 with TRBJ2-1; 12 nucleotides align to TRBD2. Germline V CDR1 and CDR2: KGHSH, LQKENI. The length of the CDR3 is 15 residues. Trimming took 4 bases from V and 9 from J; bases not matched to a gene: 7. The CDR3 nucleotides read TGTGCCAGCTCACTGAGGACTAGCGGGGTAACTGAGCAGTTCTTC. This gives the protein CASSLRTSGVTEQFF.

The V call is TRBV2, the J call TRBJ2-1, with no clear D. Trimming shortened V by 6 bases and J by 4 bases, and 10 bases separated the two germline ends. Per germline, CDR1 SNHLY and CDR2 FYNNEI. CDR3 size: 13 residues. The CDR3 sequence is CASRVVQYNEQFF. The CDR3 region has the DNA TGTGCCAGCAGAGTCGTACAATACAATGAGCAGTTCTTC.

The chain is built from TRBV6-1 and TRBJ1-5; 9 bases match TRBD1. Germline-derived CDR1 and CDR2 are MNHNS and SASEGT. After removal of 4 bases from V and 3 bases from J, the junction contained 13 bases not matched to a gene. The CDR3 runs to 18 residues. Written as DNA, the CDR3 is TGTGCCAGCAGTGGAGGGACAGGGCCAGGATATATCAATCAGCCCCAGCATTTT. Translation gives CASSGGTGPGYINQPQHF.

V gene TRBV5-1 combines with J gene TRBJ1-6, with 12 bases matching TRBD1. CDR1 and CDR2 (germline): SGHRS, YFSETQ. The CDR3 contains 20 residues. V lost 2 bases and J lost 2; bases outside the gene matches: 11. As DNA, the CDR3 is TGCGCCAGCAGCTTTGCCCGGGGACAGGGGGCGGTCACCTATAATTCACCCCTCCACTTT. Protein: CASSFARGQGAVTYNSPLHF.

The J gene is TRBJ2-2, the V gene TRBV7-2; 8 bases match TRBD2. The CDR3 has 16 amino acids. Per germline, CDR1 SGHTA and CDR2 FQGNSA. V dropped 2 bases and J dropped 1; count of bases not matched to a gene: 3. CDR3 residues: CASSLYAGGNTGELFF. CDR3 bases: TGTGCCAGCAGCTTATACGCGGGGGGGAACACCGGGGAGCTGTTTTTT.

CDR3 bases: TGTGCCAGCAGCGAAGACAGGGGGCGTAATCAGCCCCAGCATTTT. Its translation: CASSEDRGRNQPQHF. This rearrangement joins TRBV7-9 to TRBJ1-5, with 10 bases identical to TRBD1. The CDR3 extends over 15 amino acids. V lost 5 bases, J lost 4 bases, and 5 bases stayed unmatched. The germline gives CDR1 SEHNR, CDR2 FQNEAQ (reference sequence).

V gene TRBV5-1 combines with J gene TRBJ2-1; perhaps TRBD2 as D (6 bases). Trimming removed 4 bases at V and 2 bases at J, with 13 bases between. CDR3 length equals 15 residues. CDR1 is SGHRS and CDR2 is YFSETQ in the germline V gene. The CDR3 loop reads CASSLGTEAYNEQFF. The CDR3 DNA follows: TGCGCCAGCAGCCTCGGGACTGAGGCCTACAATGAGCAGTTCTTC.

This clone was counted between two and nine times. The chain is built from TRBV5-8 and TRBJ2-3; 13 bases line up with TRBD2. V gave up 5 bases and J gave up 1 base; unmatched junction bases: 4. The CDR3 extends over 16 amino acids. CDR1 is SGHTS, CDR2 YDEGEE, per germline. The CDR3 bases are TGTGCCAGCAGTTTCGGACTAGCGGGGGGCACAGATACGCAGTATTTT. Residues: CASSFGLAGGTDTQYF.

This rearrangement joins TRBV5-1 to TRBJ2-5; TRBD1 aligns across 11 bases. Matching the DNA end better, TRBJ2-7 makes the J call doubtful. CDR3 length equals 13 residues. Germline V gene lookup returns CDR1 SGHRS and CDR2 YFSETQ. In DNA, the CDR3 is TGCGCCAGCAGCTTCGGGACAGGGGGCGAGCAGTACTTC. Its translation: CASSFGTGGEQYF.

This clone was seen once. This chain links TRBV29-1 with TRBJ2-3; 9 nucleotides match TRBD1. The CDR3 spans 15 residues. CDR1 is SQVTM, CDR2 ANQGSEA, per germline. The J segment lost 4 bases and the V segment lost 6 bases, leaving 11 bases of the junction unmatched. The CDR3 here is CSVSEGQGGADTQYF. CDR3 bases: TGCAGCGTCAGCGAGGGACAGGGCGGCGCAGATACGCAGTATTTT.

CDR3 loop: CASSPPGGAVTGELFF. The DNA for the CDR3 is TGTGCCAGCAGCCCCCCTGGGGGGGCGGTCACCGGGGAGCTGTTTTTT. The chain uses TRBV11-3 and TRBJ2-2; D may be TRBD2 (7 bases). This CDR3 region has 16 residues. From germline, CDR1 is SGHNT and CDR2 YENEEA. V gave up 5 bases and J gave up 4 bases, with 17 bases separating them.

This clone appeared a single time. The V gene is TRBV4-1, the J gene TRBJ1-5, with TRBD1 matching over 12 bases. The CDR3 totals 20 residues. V shed 4 bases and J 4 bases; nucleotides not matched to a gene: 17. The germline CDR1 and CDR2 sequences are MGHRA and YSYEKL. In DNA, the CDR3 is TGCGCCAGCAGCCCACCTTTGGGACAGGGGGCAGGAGGATCGAATCAGCCCCAGCATTTT. Amino acids: CASSPPLGQGAGGSNQPQHF.

This rearrangement joins TRBV5-4 to TRBJ2-2, with a weak D call TRBD1 (6 bases). The CDR3 runs 14 residues. The germline V gene has CDR1 SGHNT and CDR2 YYREEE (reference sequence). V was pared by 5 bases and J by 3 bases, with 11 bases between. This CDR3 reads CASRPQGDTGELFF. The DNA of the CDR3 is TGTGCCAGCAGGCCACAGGGCGACACCGGGGAGCTGTTTTTT.

This chain uses TRBV19 with TRBJ1-2, with 8 bases that match TRBD1. J was trimmed by 4 bases and V by 1 base; bases with no gene match: 2. CDR1 LNHDA and CDR2 SQIVND come from the germline V gene (reference sequence). CDR3 length: 14 residues. The DNA of the CDR3 is TGTGCCAGTAGTATAGGGGGGACAGGCTATGGCTACACCTTC. It specifies CASSIGGTGYGYTF.

This clone was observed a single time. The chain combines TRBV5-1 with TRBJ2-5; possible D gene TRBD1, 5 bases. V lost 4 bases and J lost 1, with 8 bases in between. This CDR3 is 13 amino acids long. CDR1 is SGHRS, CDR2 YFSETQ, per germline. CDR3 residues: CASSLDIQETQYF. The CDR3 nucleotides read TGCGCCAGCAGCCTGGACATCCAAGAGACCCAGTACTTC.

This clone has only a few counts. The chain has TRBV10-1 and TRBJ1-1; D gene ambiguous. Trimming took 3 bases from V and 0 from J, leaving 11 bases between them. This CDR3 is 15 amino acids long. CDR1 and CDR2 from the germline V gene are WNHNN and SYGVQD (reference sequence). The CDR3 nucleotides are TGCGCCAGCAGTGATCCGGGGTCTATGAACACTGAAGCTTTCTTT. This translates into CASSDPGSMNTEAFF.

The rearrangement uses TRBV4-2 and TRBJ2-3; TRBD2 matches at 12 bases. The V gene end was trimmed by 0 bases and the J gene end by 2 bases; junction bases not matched to a gene: 6. CDR3 size: 18 residues. Germline CDR1 LGHNA, CDR2 YNFKEQ. CDR3 bases: TGTGCCAGCAGCCAAGATTTCCTAGCGGGGGGGTTCACAGATACGCAGTATTTT. This encodes CASSQDFLAGGFTDTQYF.

This CDR3 reads CASSQPPGGRRQPQHF. CDR3 coding DNA: TGCGCCAGCAGCCAGCCACCCGGGGGGCGCCGTCAGCCCCAGCATTTT. V usage is TRBV4-1 and J usage is TRBJ1-5; tentative D call: TRBD1 (6 bases). From germline, CDR1 is MGHRA and CDR2 YSYEKL. The CDR3 contains 16 residues. Trimming stripped 3 bases from V and 6 bases from J, with 18 bases between.